The sample holds many counts of the clone carrying this TCR beta chain. Indicated time point: after trial treatment. As for treatment: LDRT plus nivolumab, ipilimumab, low-dose cyclophosphamide and aspirin (RACIN trial). Treatment of the donors consisted of nivolumab and ipilimumab (plus aspirin, low-dose cyclophosphamide and low-dose radiotherapy). This sample was included in a study of low-dose radiotherapy and immunotherapy resistance in tumors. Study context: The study gave Cohort 2 1 Gy per fraction every two weeks, totaling 13 Gy over 26 weeks.

Primers targeting TRAV and TRBV primed first-strand cDNA, covering alpha and beta chains. TCR amplification involved about 20 PCR cycles with a constant-region primer and V-primer adapter. TCRdb ran MiXCR on the reads and lists one entry per CDR3 protein. The repertoire holds under 95,000 distinct CDR3 sequences, 15% to 20% seen once, with about 1.3% in the top ten. Per germline, CDR1 DFQATT and CDR2 SNEGSKA (reference sequence). This CDR3 comprises 11 residues. The sequenced sample was PBMCs, obtained after low-dose radiotherapy plus immunotherapy. The sequence was collected from a male donor with prostate cancer. The V and J genes are TRBV20-1 and TRBJ2-1, with D maybe TRBD2 (6 bases). The CDR3 nucleotides read TGCAGGATCGGAGGGAGAAATGAGCAGTTCTTC. Amino acids: CRIGGRNEQFF.